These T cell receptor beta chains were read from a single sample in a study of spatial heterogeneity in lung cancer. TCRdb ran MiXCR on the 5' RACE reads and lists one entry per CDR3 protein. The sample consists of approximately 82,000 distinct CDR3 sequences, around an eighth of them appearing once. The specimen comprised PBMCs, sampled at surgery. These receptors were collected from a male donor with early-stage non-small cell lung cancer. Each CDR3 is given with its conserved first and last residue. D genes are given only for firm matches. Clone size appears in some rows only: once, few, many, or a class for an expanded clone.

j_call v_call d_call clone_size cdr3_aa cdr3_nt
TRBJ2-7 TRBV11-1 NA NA CASSLAIGPGTPNEQYF TGTGCCAGCAGCTTAGCGATCGGACCGGGAACCCCTAACGAGCAGTACTTC
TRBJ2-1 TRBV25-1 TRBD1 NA CASSDLTGTGFHNEQFF TGTGCCAGCAGTGACCTAACCGGGACAGGATTCCACAATGAGCAGTTCTTC
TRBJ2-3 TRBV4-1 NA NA CASSQDRGIGDLLSTDTQYF TGCGCCAGCAGCCAAGATAGAGGTATCGGGGACCTATTAAGCACAGATACGCAGTATTTT
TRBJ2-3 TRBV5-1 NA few CASSFSGNTDTQYF TGCGCCAGCAGCTTTAGCGGCAACACAGATACGCAGTATTTT
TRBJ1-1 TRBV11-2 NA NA CASSVQGPEAFF TGTGCCAGCAGTGTACAGGGCCCTGAAGCTTTCTTT
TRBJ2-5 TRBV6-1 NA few CASSVSGGGETQYF TGTGCCAGCAGTGTATCAGGGGGAGGAGAGACCCAGTACTTC
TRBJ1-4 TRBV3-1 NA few CASSQEAVDRANEKLFF TGTGCCAGCAGCCAAGAAGCGGTGGACAGAGCTAATGAAAAACTGTTTTTT
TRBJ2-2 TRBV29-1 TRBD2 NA CSVSTSGLQTGELFF TGCAGCGTTTCTACTAGCGGACTCCAAACCGGGGAGCTGTTTTTT
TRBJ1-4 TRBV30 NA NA CAWSPKALRGGGEKLFF TGTGCCTGGTCCCCCAAGGCCCTCAGGGGCGGGGGTGAAAAACTGTTTTTT
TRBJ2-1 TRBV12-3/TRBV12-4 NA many CASSAQDEQFF TGTGCCAGCAGTGCCCAGGATGAGCAGTTCTTC
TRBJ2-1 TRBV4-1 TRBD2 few CASSGGEAEQFF TGCGCCAGCAGCGGGGGGGAGGCTGAGCAGTTCTTC
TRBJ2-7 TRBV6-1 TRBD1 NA CASSEGPDRTSYEQYF TGTGCCAGCAGTGAAGGACCGGACAGGACTTCCTACGAGCAGTACTTC
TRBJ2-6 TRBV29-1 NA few CSVANSGANVLTF TGCAGCGTTGCTAACTCTGGGGCCAACGTCCTGACTTTC
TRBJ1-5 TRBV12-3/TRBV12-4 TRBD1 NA CASSSGGGGRDQPQHF TGTGCCAGCAGTTCAGGGGGAGGAGGGAGGGATCAGCCCCAGCATTTT
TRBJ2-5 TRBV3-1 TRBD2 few CASSPGLAPQETQYF TGTGCCAGCAGCCCCGGACTAGCCCCACAAGAGACCCAGTACTTC
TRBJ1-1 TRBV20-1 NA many CSARRQNTEAFF TGCAGTGCTAGAAGGCAGAACACTGAAGCTTTCTTT
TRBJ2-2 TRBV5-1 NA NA CASSLYGNGELFF TGCGCCAGCAGCTTATATGGGAACGGGGAGCTGTTTTTT
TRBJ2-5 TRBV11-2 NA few CASSLDAGAQETQYF TGTGCCAGCAGCTTAGATGCCGGGGCTCAAGAGACCCAGTACTTC
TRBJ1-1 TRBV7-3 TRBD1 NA CASSPGTGHNEAFF TGTGCCAGCAGCCCAGGGACAGGACACAATGAAGCTTTCTTT
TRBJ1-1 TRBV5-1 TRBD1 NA CASREQGAPMNTEAFF TGCGCCAGCAGGGAACAGGGGGCGCCGATGAACACTGAAGCTTTCTTT
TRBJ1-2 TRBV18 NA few CASSQLPDSYGYTF TGTGCCAGCTCACAGCTACCCGACAGCTATGGCTACACCTTC
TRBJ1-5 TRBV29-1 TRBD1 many CSALTGGNNQPQHF TGCAGCGCCCTGACAGGGGGCAATAATCAGCCCCAGCATTTT
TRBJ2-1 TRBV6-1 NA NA CASSRALTGNEQFF TGTGCCAGCAGTCGGGCATTAACGGGCAATGAGCAGTTCTTC
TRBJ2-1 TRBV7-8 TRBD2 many CASSLHGPGLAVCEQFF TGTGCCAGCAGCTTACATGGACCGGGACTAGCGGTTTGTGAGCAGTTCTTC
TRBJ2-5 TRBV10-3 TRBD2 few CATQLSGGAVETQYF TGTGCCACTCAACTTAGCGGGGGGGCCGTGGAGACCCAGTACTTC
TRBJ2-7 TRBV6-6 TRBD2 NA CASRRTSGQKEQYF TGTGCCAGCAGGCGGACTAGCGGGCAAAAAGAGCAGTACTTC
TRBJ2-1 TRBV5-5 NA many CASSPGLAASSYNEQFF TGTGCCAGCAGCCCCGGTTTAGCGGCATCCTCCTACAATGAGCAGTTCTTC
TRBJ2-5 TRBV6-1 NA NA CATHLDRIDQETQYF TGTGCCACCCACCTAGACAGAATCGACCAAGAGACCCAGTACTTC